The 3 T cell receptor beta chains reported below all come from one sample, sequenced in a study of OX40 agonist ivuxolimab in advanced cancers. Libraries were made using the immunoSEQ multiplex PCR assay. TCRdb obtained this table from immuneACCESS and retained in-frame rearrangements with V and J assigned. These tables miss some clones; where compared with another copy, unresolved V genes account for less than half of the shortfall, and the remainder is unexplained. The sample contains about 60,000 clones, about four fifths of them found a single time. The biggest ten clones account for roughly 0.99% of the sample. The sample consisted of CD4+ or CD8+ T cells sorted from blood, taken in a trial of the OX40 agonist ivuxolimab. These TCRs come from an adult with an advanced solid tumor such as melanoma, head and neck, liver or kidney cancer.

CDR3 protein: CASSSAIGKGYNEQFF. The CDR3 DNA sequence: TGCGCCAGCAGCTCCGCTATAGGCAAGGGCTACAATGAGCAGTTCTTC. This sequence joins TRBV5-1 and TRBJ2-1; D is unresolved. The CDR3 totals 16 residues. The germline V and J ends were trimmed by 3 bases and 3 bases, with 16 bases remaining between them. CDR1 and CDR2 from the germline V gene are SGHRS and YFSETQ.

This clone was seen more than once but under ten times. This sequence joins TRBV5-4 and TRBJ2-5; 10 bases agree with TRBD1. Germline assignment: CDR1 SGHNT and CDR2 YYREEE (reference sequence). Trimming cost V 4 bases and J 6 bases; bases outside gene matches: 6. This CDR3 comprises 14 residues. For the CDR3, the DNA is TGTGCCAGCAGCCCTGACAGGGGGCAGAAGACCCAGTACTTC. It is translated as CASSPDRGQKTQYF.

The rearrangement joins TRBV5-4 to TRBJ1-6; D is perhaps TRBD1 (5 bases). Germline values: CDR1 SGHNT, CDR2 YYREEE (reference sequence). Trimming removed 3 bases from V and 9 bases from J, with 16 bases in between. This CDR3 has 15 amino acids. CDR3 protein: CASSSPREVGSPLHF. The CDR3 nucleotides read TGTGCCAGCAGCTCCCCCAGGGAGGTTGGTTCACCCCTCCACTTT.